This entry lists 30 T cell receptor beta chains sequenced from one sample in a study of blood T cells in healthy people across ages. Primers used in a second PCR of about 7 to 12 cycles were a sample-barcoded 5' primer and a J-beta primer mix. TCRdb fed the 5' RACE reads into MiXCR, producing one record per CDR3 protein. The profile covers 550,000 to 750,000 distinct CDR3 sequences, with roughly 21% appearing a single time and roughly 3.4% taken by the ten largest. Sequenced material: blood. The receptors originated from a man between 65 and 85 years old in good health.

Of note for this clonotype: The junction and the germline gene differ at one end; a read error may be behind it. V gene TRBV28 combines with J gene TRBJ1-2; D call uncertain. In germline, CDR1 is MDHEN, CDR2 SYDVKM. CDR3 length: 12 amino acids. Written as DNA, the CDR3 is TGTGCCGGCAGCGGGCTGAGGGATGGCTACACCTTC. This translates into CAGSGLRDGYTF.

At least ten counts were recorded for this clonotype. The V call is TRBV4-1, the J call TRBJ1-6, with D possibly matching TRBD1 (6 bases). Germline V gene data show CDR1 as MGHRA and CDR2 as YSYEKL. This CDR3 is 16 amino acids long. Trimming removed 4 bases at V and 7 bases at J, with 17 bases between. The DNA of the CDR3 is TGCGCCAGCAGCCCAATCGGTAGGGACACGAATTCACCCCTCCACTTT. It specifies CASSPIGRDTNSPLHF.

The sample holds a few counts of this clonotype. The genes are TRBV25-1 and TRBJ2-5; 9 nucleotides agree with TRBD2. V lost 4 bases, J lost 3 bases, and 6 bases stayed unmatched. CDR1 and CDR2 (germline): MGHDK, SYGVNS. The CDR3 spans 15 residues. CDR3 protein: CASSGLAGIKETQYF. DNA for the CDR3: TGTGCCAGCAGTGGCCTAGCGGGAATCAAAGAGACCCAGTACTTC.

The chain couples TRBV11-2 to TRBJ2-7, with 8 bases matching TRBD1. The CDR3 has 17 residues. Germline V gene sequence: CDR1 SGHAT, CDR2 FQNNGV. V lost 1 base and J lost 4; bases outside the gene matches: 12. CDR3 sequence: CASSLAQSGTGSYEQYF. In DNA, the CDR3 is TGTGCCAGCAGCTTAGCGCAGTCCGGGACAGGTTCGTACGAGCAGTACTTC.

The chain recombines TRBV24-1 with TRBJ2-1, with D possibly TRBD2 on 5 matching bases. V lost 3 bases and J 8 bases, leaving 10 bases between the germline ends. The CDR3 loop spans 13 amino acids. Germline lookup yields CDR1 KGHDR and CDR2 SFDVKD. CDR3 in DNA: TGTGCCACCAGTGATATCACTAGGTATGAGCAGTTCTTC. This encodes CATSDITRYEQFF.

On this clonotype: Mismatch with germline at one junction end may stem from a read error. The chain employs TRBV9 and TRBJ2-5; TRBD2 aligns across 7 bases. This CDR3 spans 13 amino acids. The germline CDR1 and CDR2 sequences are SGDLS and YYNGEE. In DNA form, the CDR3 reads TGCTTGGGGGAGGGTTTTTTGGAAGAGACCCAGTACTTC. This encodes CLGEGFLEETQYF.

The chain uses TRBV5-4 and TRBJ1-1, with D perhaps TRBD1 (5 bases). The CDR3 has 14 amino acids. Per germline, CDR1 SGHNT and CDR2 YYREEE (reference sequence). Trimming took 3 bases from V and 3 from J, leaving 12 bases between them. CDR3 sequence (DNA): TGTGCCAGCAGCTCTCGGACGGGGGACACTGAAGCTTTCTTT. It translates to CASSSRTGDTEAFF.

The chain has TRBV6-2 or TRBV6-3 and TRBJ2-1, with 11 bases matching TRBD2. The CDR3 extends over 15 amino acids. Trimming took 7 bases from V and 4 from J; bases not matched to a gene: 6. CDR1 is MNHEY, CDR2 SVGEGT, per germline. The CDR3 bases are TGTGCCAGCAAAATAGCGGGAGGGCTTTACAATGAGCAGTTCTTC. Translation gives CASKIAGGLYNEQFF.

This clonotype showed up just a few times. The V gene is TRBV28, the J gene TRBJ2-5, with a possible D match to TRBD2 (6 bases). With the DNA end fitting TRBJ2-1 better, the J assignment may be wrong. The CDR3 is 13 amino acids. The germline CDR1 and CDR2 sequences are MDHEN and SYDVKM. CDR3 residues: CASGDLANNEQFF. The CDR3 DNA reads as TGTGCCAGCGGGGACCTAGCGAACAATGAGCAGTTCTTC.

This clonotype was counted between two and nine times. The genes are TRBV2 and TRBJ2-6; D uncertain. Germline lookup yields CDR1 SNHLY and CDR2 FYNNEI. The CDR3 is 14 amino acids. Trimming took off 7 bases at V and 0 bases at J, with 7 bases between the two ends. The CDR3 region is CASTGFSGANVLTF. In DNA, the CDR3 is TGTGCCAGCACAGGATTCTCTGGGGCCAACGTCCTGACTTTC.

The V call is TRBV11-2, the J call TRBJ2-3; TRBD2 aligns across 7 bases. The germline V gene has CDR1 SGHAT and CDR2 FQNNGV. CDR3 length equals 17 residues. Germline trimming cut 1 base from V and 2 bases from J; bases unmatched to any gene: 9. The CDR3 DNA sequence: TGTGCCAGCAGCTTAGTAAGAGCGGGGATTAACACAGATACGCAGTATTTT. It codes for CASSLVRAGINTDTQYF.

This clonotype was detected only a few times. This sequence joins TRBV5-1 and TRBJ2-1, with 14 bases that match TRBD2. V lost 1 base, J lost 8 bases, and 5 bases stayed unmatched. The germline V gene has CDR1 SGHRS and CDR2 YFSETQ. The CDR3 runs to 16 residues. The CDR3 nucleotides are TGCGCCAGCAGCTTGCCCGGGACTAGCGGGAGCGATGAGCAGTTCTTC. Its protein product is CASSLPGTSGSDEQFF. Full variable domain (missing parts from reference TRBV5-1 and TRBJ2-1): KAGVTQTPRYLIKTRGQQVTLSCSPISGHRSVSWYQQTPGQGLQFLFEYFSETQRNKGNFPGRFSGRQFSNSRSEMNVSTLELGDSALYLCASSLPGTSGSDEQFFGPGTRLTVL.

This clonotype was counted only a few times. V usage is TRBV25-1 and J usage is TRBJ2-6; D is unclear. The CDR3 extends over 15 amino acids. Trimming pared 7 bases from V and 1 base from J, leaving 11 bases between. In germline, CDR1 is MGHDK, CDR2 SYGVNS. CDR3 sequence: CASNSLVSGANVLTF. CDR3 DNA sequence: TGTGCCAGCAACAGCTTGGTGTCTGGGGCCAACGTCCTGACTTTC.

This clonotype appeared a few times. The chain combines TRBV20-1 with TRBJ2-5, with D hard to call. CDR3 size: 13 residues. V was trimmed by 0 bases and J by 3 bases, leaving 8 bases between them. Germline V gives CDR1 DFQATT, CDR2 SNEGSKA (reference sequence). The CDR3 region has the DNA TGCAGTGCTAGAGATTTGGGGAAAGAGACCCAGTACTTC. Translated, it gives CSARDLGKETQYF.

This clonotype came up a few times. The chain combines TRBV28 with TRBJ2-6, with D possibly matching TRBD2 (5 bases). Germline values: CDR1 MDHEN, CDR2 SYDVKM. V lost 5 bases and J lost 0, with 11 bases in between. The CDR3 spans 16 residues. The DNA for the CDR3 is TGTGCCAGCAGTCCGGCCGGGAACTCTGGGGCCAACGTCCTGACTTTC. Translated: CASSPAGNSGANVLTF.

This clonotype was detected a few times. The chain carries TRBV3-1 and TRBJ2-7; D not resolved. V was trimmed by 1 base and J by 4 bases, leaving 8 bases between them. This CDR3 comprises 13 residues. Germline CDR1 and CDR2: LGHDT and YNNKEL (reference sequence). The CDR3 coding sequence is TGTGCCAGCAGCCAAGTGGCTGGTTACGAGCAGTACTTC. This encodes CASSQVAGYEQYF.

Regarding this clonotype: A read error may be the cause here, since a much bigger clone is one base away. J is TRBJ2-5 and V is TRBV7-9; weak D call: TRBD2 (6 bases). The J call could be wrong; TRBJ2-7 is a better fit for the DNA end. CDR1 SEHNR and CDR2 FQNEAQ come from the germline V gene (reference sequence). The CDR3 has 11 amino acids. The CDR3 protein is CASGGTYEQYF. CDR3 nucleotides: TGTGCCAGCGGGGGGACCTACGAGCAGTACTTC.

This chain joins TRBV4-1 and TRBJ2-1; D might be TRBD1 (6 bases). This CDR3 has 15 residues. Trimming shortened V by 1 base and J by 4 bases, and 11 bases separated the two germline ends. Germline V gives CDR1 MGHRA, CDR2 YSYEKL. DNA of the CDR3: TGCGCCAGCAGCCAAGGTCCAGGGGAGTACAATGAGCAGTTCTTC. Protein product: CASSQGPGEYNEQFF.

Ten or more counts support this clonotype. J is TRBJ2-5 and V is TRBV20-1, with a possible D match to TRBD1 (6 bases). Germline V gives CDR1 DFQATT, CDR2 SNEGSKA (reference sequence). The length of the CDR3 is 15 residues. Trimming took off 0 bases at V and 1 base at J, with 12 bases between the two ends. Written as DNA, the CDR3 is TGCAGTGCTAGAGATATAGGACAGCTCCAAGAGACCCAGTACTTC. The encoded protein is CSARDIGQLQETQYF.

The table lists this clonotype with many counts. This chain uses TRBV29-1 with TRBJ2-3; 7 positions match TRBD2. Germline V lookup: CDR1 SQVTM, CDR2 ANQGSEA. J was trimmed by 2 bases and V by 6 bases; bases with no gene match: 2. There are 12 residues in the CDR3. CDR3 in amino acids: CSVREATDTQYF. As DNA, the CDR3 is TGCAGCGTCCGGGAGGCCACAGATACGCAGTATTTT.

This sequence joins TRBV12-3 or TRBV12-4 and TRBJ2-5; TRBD2 aligns across 11 bases. The J call may be incorrect, as the DNA end agrees better with TRBJ2-1. CDR3 length: 14 residues. CDR3 sequence (DNA): TGTGCCAGCAGTTATAGCGGGAGGGAAAATGAGCAGTTCTTC. Its protein product is CASSYSGRENEQFF.

There are many counts of this clonotype. The J gene is TRBJ2-2, the V gene TRBV24-1; no reliable D call. The CDR3 is 14 amino acids. The germline CDR1 and CDR2 sequences are KGHDR and SFDVKD. V lost 1 base, J lost 1 base, and 3 bases lay in between. In nucleotides, the CDR3 is TGTGCCACCAGTGATTTCGGGAACACCGGGGAGCTGTTTTTT. Its translation is CATSDFGNTGELFF.

This clonotype was picked up a small number of times. Mismatch with germline at one junction end may stem from a read error. V and J are TRBV20-1 and TRBJ2-5; 10 bases agree with TRBD2. The J call could be wrong; TRBJ2-1 is a better fit for the DNA end. Germline V gene data show CDR1 as DFQATT and CDR2 as SNEGSKA (reference sequence). This CDR3 has 18 amino acids. Here the CDR3 DNA reads TGCAGTGCTAGAGATTTAGCCCCTAGCGGGGGCTCCTGCAATGAGCAGTTCTTC. Translated: CSARDLAPSGGSCNEQFF.

This clonotype appeared a few times. The chain uses TRBV11-1 and TRBJ2-5; 7 bases match TRBD2. The CDR3 consists of 15 residues. The J segment lost 3 bases and the V segment lost 5 bases, leaving 9 bases of the junction unmatched. Germline CDR1 reads SGHAT; CDR2 reads FQDESV (reference sequence). The CDR3 loop is CASSPGTTPEETQYF. The DNA of the CDR3 is TGTGCCAGCAGCCCAGGGACTACTCCCGAAGAGACCCAGTACTTC.

The chain employs TRBV7-9 and TRBJ2-5; 7 nucleotides line up with TRBD2. J gave up 6 bases and V 1 base, and 8 bases lay outside the gene matches. Germline V gene data show CDR1 as SEHNR and CDR2 as FQNEAQ (reference sequence). The CDR3 is 15 residues long. This CDR3 reads CASSLGEGRMKTQYF. The CDR3 nucleotides read TGTGCCAGCAGCTTAGGGGAGGGGCGAATGAAGACCCAGTACTTC.

The V and J genes are TRBV5-1 and TRBJ2-7; D may be TRBD1 (6 bases). The CDR3 has 16 amino acids. V shed 4 bases and J shed 3 bases, with 20 bases lying between them. Germline V gives CDR1 SGHRS, CDR2 YFSETQ. DNA for the CDR3: TGCGCCAGCAGCCTATCTGCCGGGACAACTCACTACGAGCAGTACTTC. Translation gives CASSLSAGTTHYEQYF.

J is TRBJ2-1 and V is TRBV12-3 or TRBV12-4; D might be TRBD2 (5 bases). V lost 11 bases to trimming and J lost 6 bases, with 14 bases between them. This CDR3 has 12 amino acids. CDR3 loop: CAGGPRGNEQFF. The DNA of the CDR3 is TGTGCCGGCGGCCCCCGGGGCAATGAGCAGTTCTTC.

This clonotype was seen a few times. The gene calls are TRBV27 and TRBJ2-4; 9 bases match TRBD1. V was pared by 6 bases and J by 0 bases, with 9 bases of the junction left unmatched. The CDR3 has 17 amino acids. The germline V gene encodes CDR1 MNHEY and CDR2 SMNVEV (reference sequence). DNA for the CDR3: TGTGCCAGCAGCCCCTTCGGGACAGGGTTAGCCAAAAACATTCAGTACTTC. Translation gives CASSPFGTGLAKNIQYF.

The chain recombines TRBV12-3 or TRBV12-4 with TRBJ1-5; D remains unclear. The length of the CDR3 is 16 residues. Trimming took off 1 base at V and 7 bases at J, with 17 bases between the two ends. The CDR3 reads CASSLVSGTAWQPQHF. The CDR3, as DNA: TGTGCCAGCAGTTTAGTCTCGGGAACCGCGTGGCAGCCCCAGCATTTT.

J is TRBJ2-7 and V is TRBV5-6, with unresolved D. Germline V gene data show CDR1 as SGHDT and CDR2 as YYEEEE. V lost 0 bases, J lost 3 bases, and 13 bases lay in between. This CDR3 is built from 15 residues. CDR3 nucleotides: TGTGCCAGCAGCTTGGAACACAACCTTTACTACGAGCAGTACTTC. Encoded protein: CASSLEHNLYYEQYF.